These 14 T cell receptor beta chains were sequenced from one sample in a study of shared clonotypes between healthy human individuals. Clones were sequenced by immunoSEQ multiplex PCR, and TCRdb holds only the in-frame ones, with some missing. The sample holds 1.5 million to 2.5 million clones, roughly 95% seen once. CD45RO negativity and positive selection for CCR7 defined naive CD8 cells, a population that excluded terminally differentiated effector memory CD45RA+ cells. The sequenced sample was naive CD8+ T cells sorted from blood. These receptor sequences come from a man aged 18 to 29 in good health.

The chain has TRBV18 and TRBJ1-1, with a possible D match to TRBD1 (5 bases). There are 16 residues in the CDR3. Trimming removed 6 bases from V and 6 bases from J, with 23 bases in between. Germline CDR1 and CDR2: KGHSH and LQKENI. CDR3 nucleotides: TGTGCCAGCTCTCGGTCTTGGACACAATCAGAACCTGAAGCTTTCTTT. It encodes CASSRSWTQSEPEAFF.

The rearrangement links TRBV7-2 to TRBJ2-5, with 7 bases identical to TRBD2. The V segment lost 4 bases and the J segment 5 bases; nucleotides outside the gene matches: 13. The V gene's germline CDR1 is SGHTA and CDR2 FQGNSA. The CDR3 spans 16 residues. The CDR3 reads CASSSEGEGLSETQYF. CDR3 nucleotides: TGTGCCAGCAGCTCAGAAGGGGAGGGCCTTAGTGAGACCCAGTACTTC.

The count of this clone is one. Other DNA sequences in the same sample also yield this CDR3. This chain uses TRBV27 with TRBJ2-7; 10 positions agree with TRBD1. Trimming at V came to 3 bases and at J to 3 bases, leaving 2 bases not matched to a gene. This CDR3 region has 14 residues. Germline values: CDR1 MNHEY, CDR2 SMNVEV (reference sequence). The CDR3 reads CASSFGTGVYEQYF. CDR3 nucleotide sequence: TGTGCCAGCAGTTTTGGGACAGGGGTCTACGAGCAGTACTTC.

The genes are TRBV28 and TRBJ2-3; D is unresolved. Germline V CDR1 and CDR2: MDHEN, SYDVKM. Trimming cost V 5 bases and J 2 bases, with 23 bases left between them. CDR3 size: 18 residues. In DNA form, the CDR3 reads TGTGCCAGCAGTCCCCCAGCCGACCTCCAAGCCGCCACAGATACGCAGTATTTT. Protein product: CASSPPADLQAATDTQYF.

The chain recombines TRBV19 with TRBJ2-2; D may match TRBD1 or TRBD2 (5 bases each). CDR1 is LNHDA, CDR2 SQIVND, per germline (reference sequence). Trimming removed 3 bases from V and 7 bases from J, with 9 bases in between. The CDR3 is made up of 13 amino acids. The CDR3 sequence is CASSMGVVGELFF. CDR3 DNA: TGTGCCAGTAGTATGGGGGTAGTCGGGGAGCTGTTTTTT.

The rearrangement links TRBV4-3 to TRBJ2-7; D gene ambiguous. CDR3 length: 14 residues. The V gene lost 0 bases and the J gene lost 1 base, with 7 bases spanning the gap. Germline loops: CDR1 LGHNA, CDR2 YSLEER. In DNA, the CDR3 is TGCGCCAGCAGCCAAGAAAATTATTCCTACGAGCAGTACTTC. This sequence encodes CASSQENYSYEQYF.

The gene calls are TRBV5-8 and TRBJ1-1; 9 bases agree with TRBD1. The V segment lost 4 bases and the J segment 5 bases; nucleotides outside the gene matches: 6. Germline V gene sequence: CDR1 SGHTS, CDR2 YDEGEE. The CDR3 contains 14 residues. CDR3 DNA sequence: TGTGCCAGCAGCAACGACAGGGGGGGGACTGAAGCTTTCTTT. Translating gives CASSNDRGGTEAFF.

This chain connects TRBV7-9 to TRBJ2-2, with a weak D call TRBD1 (5 bases). The germline CDR1 and CDR2 sequences are SEHNR and FQNEAQ (reference sequence). There are 17 residues in the CDR3. The V and J ends lost 1 base and 4 bases respectively, with 16 bases between them. The CDR3 DNA follows: TGTGCCAGCAGCTTAGATTTTTCAGGGTTCGGCACCGGGGAGCTGTTTTTT. Its translation: CASSLDFSGFGTGELFF.

The CDR3 sequence: CSVEAFGELFF. CDR3 in DNA: TGCAGCGTTGAAGCCTTCGGGGAGCTGTTTTTT. This rearrangement joins TRBV29-1 to TRBJ2-2; D ambiguous. Trimming shortened V by 1 base and J by 7 bases, and 4 bases separated the two germline ends. The CDR3 is 11 residues long. Germline-derived CDR1 and CDR2 are SQVTM and ANQGSEA.

This chain links TRBV27 with TRBJ1-4, with 11 bases lining up with TRBD1. CDR3 size: 16 residues. Unmatched junction bases numbered 13, after V lost 8 bases and J lost 8 bases. Germline values: CDR1 MNHEY, CDR2 SMNVEV (reference sequence). The DNA of the CDR3 is TGTGCCAGCGCCGACGATGGGACAGGGGGTTTCGAAAAACTGTTTTTT. Translated: CASADDGTGGFEKLFF.

V gene TRBV27 combines with J gene TRBJ2-3; 7 nucleotides align to TRBD2. V was clipped by 6 bases and J by 2 bases; unmatched bases: 11. The CDR3 extends over 16 amino acids. From germline, CDR1 is MNHEY and CDR2 SMNVEV (reference sequence). CDR3 protein: CASSSTRDYNTDTQYF. Written as DNA, the CDR3 is TGTGCCAGCAGCTCAACCCGGGACTATAACACAGATACGCAGTATTTT.

The J gene is TRBJ1-1, the V gene TRBV19; D gene ambiguous. CDR1 and CDR2 (germline): LNHDA, SQIVND (reference sequence). Trimming pared 1 base from V and 5 bases from J, leaving 11 bases between. The CDR3 runs 14 residues. The CDR3 region is CASSIVGVGTEAFF. As DNA, the CDR3 is TGTGCCAGTAGTATAGTAGGTGTGGGGACTGAAGCTTTCTTT.

The genes are TRBV7-9 and TRBJ1-1; no reliable D call. The CDR3 contains 15 residues. Trimming took 6 bases from V and 0 from J, leaving 14 bases between them. Germline CDR1 SEHNR, CDR2 FQNEAQ (reference sequence). The CDR3 protein is CASSLNALLNTEAFF. Here the CDR3 DNA reads TGTGCCAGCAGTTTGAACGCCCTCCTGAACACTGAAGCTTTCTTT.

The chain is built from TRBV28 and TRBJ1-4, with 8 positions matching TRBD1. This CDR3 is built from 15 residues. J gave up 7 bases and V 4 bases, and 8 bases lay outside the gene matches. Germline assignment: CDR1 MDHEN and CDR2 SYDVKM. CDR3 in DNA: TGTGCCAGCAGTTCCTACAGGGGGAGTGTTGAAAAACTGTTTTTT. Translated: CASSSYRGSVEKLFF.